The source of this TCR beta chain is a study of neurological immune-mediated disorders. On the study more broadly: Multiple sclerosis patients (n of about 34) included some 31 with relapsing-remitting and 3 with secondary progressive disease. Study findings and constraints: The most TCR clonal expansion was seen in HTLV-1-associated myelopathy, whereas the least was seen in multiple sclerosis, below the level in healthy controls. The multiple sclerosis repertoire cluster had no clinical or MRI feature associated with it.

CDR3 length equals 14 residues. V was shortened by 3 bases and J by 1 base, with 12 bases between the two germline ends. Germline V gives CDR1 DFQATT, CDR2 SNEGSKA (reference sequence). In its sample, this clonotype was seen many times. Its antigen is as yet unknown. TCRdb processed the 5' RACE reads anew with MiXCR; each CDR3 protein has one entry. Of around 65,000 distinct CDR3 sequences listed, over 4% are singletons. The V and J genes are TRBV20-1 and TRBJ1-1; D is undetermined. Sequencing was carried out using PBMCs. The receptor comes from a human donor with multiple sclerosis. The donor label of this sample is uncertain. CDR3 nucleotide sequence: TGCAGTGCTAGCCGAGGGTCCCAGAACACTGAAGCTTTCTTT. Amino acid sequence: CSASRGSQNTEAFF.